This TCR beta chain was captured in a study of blood T cell repertoires in COVID-19. Germline V gene sequence: CDR1 SGDLS, CDR2 YYNGEE. The V gene end was trimmed by 4 bases and the J gene end by 5 bases; junction bases not matched to a gene: 12. CDR3 length equals 17 residues. Adults between roughly 18 and 90 years of age took part from more than 20 US areas. Clones were read by immunoSEQ multiplex PCR, and TCRdb kept only the in-frame ones, dropping some. The sample gives approximately 380,000 clones, about nine tenths of which show up once; 0.7% to 0.95% is in the top ten. The TCR originated in a woman aged 40 to 50 who had been exposed to COVID-19. Sequencing was done on a sample of PBMCs or T cells enriched from blood (not recorded which). The chain is built from TRBV9 and TRBJ1-6; TRBD1 matches 7 bases. DNA for the CDR3: TGTGCCAGCAGCCCCCAGGGGGACCCGTCGCATAATTCACCCCTCCACTTT. Translated, it gives CASSPQGDPSHNSPLHF.